Shown below are 11 T cell receptor beta chains from a single sample sequenced in a study of shared clonotypes between healthy human individuals. TCRdb's copy holds only in-frame clones and misses some; the assay was immunoSEQ multiplex PCR. The sample has a few hundred thousand clones, approximately 79% seen once. The sample consisted of PBMCs. Source of these receptors: a woman between 40 and 50 years old in good health. Some clones in this sample may be carry-over from other donors' samples.

The chain uses TRBV5-8 and TRBJ2-7, with no clear D. The CDR3 has 11 residues. The V gene's germline CDR1 is SGHTS and CDR2 YDEGEE. V was trimmed by 3 bases and J by 7 bases, leaving 8 bases between them. CDR3 protein: CASSWPAEQYF. The CDR3 bases are TGTGCCAGCAGCTGGCCGGCGGAGCAGTACTTC.

CDR3 DNA: TGTGCCAGCAGCGGAATGTTAGCGGGGGGGGCAGAGACCCAGTACTTC. Protein product: CASSGMLAGGAETQYF. The chain is built from TRBV9 and TRBJ2-5; 11 nucleotides agree with TRBD2. The junction had 8 bases not matched to a gene; V was cut back by 3 bases and J by 4 bases. From germline, CDR1 is SGDLS and CDR2 YYNGEE. This CDR3 is built from 16 residues.

This clone was recorded a few times. V and J are TRBV29-1 and TRBJ2-7; 8 bases are shared with TRBD1. CDR1 and CDR2 (germline): SQVTM, ANQGSEA. J lost 0 bases, V lost 6 bases, and 7 bases had no gene match. The CDR3 has 14 residues. This chain's CDR3 is CSVSRGPNSYEQYF. Written as DNA, the CDR3 is TGCAGCGTGTCCAGGGGGCCCAACTCCTACGAGCAGTACTTC.

V and J are TRBV9 and TRBJ2-4; D unclear. V lost 0 bases, J lost 9 bases, and 10 bases lay in between. The CDR3 has 13 amino acids. The germline V gene has CDR1 SGDLS and CDR2 YYNGEE. The CDR3 nucleotides are TGTGCCAGCAGCGTAGAATCGAGCAGCATTCAGTACTTC. Protein product: CASSVESSSIQYF. Full variable domain (missing parts from reference TRBV9 and TRBJ2-4): DSGVTQTPKHLITATGQRVTLRCSPRSGDLSVYWYQQSLDQGLQFLIQYYNGEERAKGNILERFSAQQFPDLHSELNLSSLELGDSALYFCASSVESSSIQYFGAGTRLSVL.

The chain couples TRBV7-9 to TRBJ2-1; 15 bases are shared with TRBD2. The CDR3 totals 17 residues. Germline V lookup: CDR1 SEHNR, CDR2 FQNEAQ (reference sequence). With V trimmed by 5 bases and J by 1 base, 3 bases remained unmatched. CDR3 sequence reads: CASSRGTSGRSYNEQFF. The CDR3 nucleotides read TGTGCCAGCAGCAGAGGGACTAGCGGGAGGTCCTACAATGAGCAGTTCTTC. The full variable domain, with the rest looked up from reference TRBV7-9 and TRBJ2-1, is DTGVSQNPRHKITKRGQNVTFRCDPISEHNRLYWYRQTLGQGPEFLTYFQNEAQLEKSRLLSDRFSAERPKGSFSTLEIQRTEQGDSAMYLCASSRGTSGRSYNEQFFGPGTRLTVL.

This clone was recorded only once. V is TRBV2 and J is TRBJ2-2; no reliable D call. CDR1 and CDR2 from the germline V gene are SNHLY and FYNNEI. Trimming shortened V by 11 bases and J by 2 bases, and 15 bases separated the two germline ends. The CDR3 length is 14 residues. The CDR3 DNA is TGTGCCCAAGCCGGACGCCTCAACACCGGGGAGCTGTTTTTT. Its translation is CAQAGRLNTGELFF.

The rearrangement uses TRBV7-3 and TRBJ1-6; D uncertain. Germline V lookup: CDR1 SGHTA, CDR2 FQGTGA. V was cut by 4 bases and J by 8 bases, with 9 bases left in between. The CDR3 sequence is 13 residues long. The CDR3 bases are TGTGCCAGCAGCTCCTCACGGGATTCACCCCTCCACTTT. This translates into CASSSSRDSPLHF. Full variable domain (rest looked up from reference TRBV7-3 and TRBJ1-6): GAGVSQTPSNKVTEKGKYVELRCDPISGHTALYWYRQSLGQGPEFLIYFQGTGAADDSGLPNDRFFAVRPEGSVSTLKIQRTERGDSAVYLCASSSSRDSPLHFGNGTRLTVT.

CDR3 loop: CASGSGGAYNEQFF. The CDR3, as DNA: TGTGCCAGCGGCTCGGGGGGGGCATACAATGAGCAGTTCTTC. V and J are TRBV6-5 and TRBJ2-1, with 8 bases fitting TRBD2. CDR1 and CDR2 from the germline V gene are MNHEY and SVGAGI. The CDR3 spans 14 residues. V dropped 8 bases and J dropped 4; count of bases not matched to a gene: 7.

This chain uses TRBV11-3 with TRBJ2-7; D may be TRBD1 (7 bases). CDR1 is SGHNT and CDR2 is YENEEA in the germline V gene. V lost 10 bases, J lost 0 bases, and 16 bases lay in between. The CDR3 totals 14 residues. As DNA, the CDR3 is TGTGCCACCACGCCTCAGGGGGGCTCCTACGAGCAGTACTTC. Amino acid sequence: CATTPQGGSYEQYF.

Of note for this clone: The sample carries other DNA sequences with the same CDR3. V usage is TRBV5-4 and J usage is TRBJ2-1, with D perhaps assigned TRBD1 or TRBD2 (6 bases each). From germline, CDR1 is SGHNT and CDR2 YYREEE (reference sequence). The CDR3 covers 12 residues. V was shortened by 2 bases and J by 9 bases, with 9 bases between the two germline ends. The CDR3 protein is CASSLGGSEQFF. CDR3 coding DNA: TGTGCCAGCAGCTTAGGGGGGAGTGAGCAGTTCTTC.

V usage is TRBV2 and J usage is TRBJ2-3, with D hard to call. The germline V gene encodes CDR1 SNHLY and CDR2 FYNNEI. The CDR3 spans 16 residues. Trimming removed 6 bases from V and 0 bases from J, with 16 bases in between. The DNA for the CDR3 is TGTGCCAGCAGGGAACGGGCAGCAGCTAGCACAGATACGCAGTATTTT. Translation gives CASRERAAASTDTQYF.